This is a list of T cell receptor beta chains from one sample in a study of T cell responses to AZD1222 COVID-19 vaccine. Assay: immunoSEQ multiplex PCR; the TCRdb copy retains only in-frame clones and omits some. Of more than 95,000 clones in the sample, more than 85% were seen once. This sample comprised peripheral blood, obtained on day 0 of AZD1222 vaccination. The receptor set was obtained from an adult in good health. Each CDR3 is given with its conserved first and last residue. Each record gives: CDR3 protein, J gene, V gene, D gene. D genes are given only for firm matches.

CDR3aa: CASSEGHSNQPQHF
j_gene: TRBJ1-5
v_gene: TRBV6-5
d_gene: .

CDR3aa: CASSPPGGEPGYNEQFF
j_gene: TRBJ2-1
v_gene: TRBV27
d_gene: TRBD1

CDR3aa: CASSPSAGLLSEAFF
j_gene: TRBJ1-1
v_gene: TRBV19
d_gene: .

CDR3aa: CASSLGSGSYNSPLHF
j_gene: TRBJ1-6
v_gene: TRBV28
d_gene: .

CDR3aa: CASSRTDTYEQYF
j_gene: TRBJ2-7
v_gene: TRBV14
d_gene: .

CDR3aa: CSVEEGGGSNEKLFF
j_gene: TRBJ1-4
v_gene: TRBV29-1
d_gene: .

CDR3aa: CSASTGGRGGNQPQHF
j_gene: TRBJ1-5
v_gene: TRBV20-1
d_gene: .

CDR3aa: CASSQSTRETQYF
j_gene: TRBJ2-5
v_gene: TRBV4-1
d_gene: .

CDR3aa: CSADTATPTEQYF
j_gene: TRBJ2-7
v_gene: TRBV29-1
d_gene: .

CDR3aa: CAAKGAGTDTQYF
j_gene: TRBJ2-3
v_gene: TRBV28
d_gene: TRBD1

CDR3aa: CSAAGGPRGTGELFF
j_gene: TRBJ2-2
v_gene: TRBV29-1
d_gene: .

CDR3aa: CASSRLGNEQFF
j_gene: TRBJ2-1
v_gene: TRBV7-9
d_gene: .

CDR3aa: CASSSPGTDNTGELFF
j_gene: TRBJ2-2
v_gene: TRBV28
d_gene: .

CDR3aa: CATSRGQETGELFF
j_gene: TRBJ2-2
v_gene: TRBV15
d_gene: .

CDR3aa: CASSQVGGYEQYF
j_gene: TRBJ2-7
v_gene: TRBV4-1
d_gene: .

CDR3aa: CASSLWGNTEAFF
j_gene: TRBJ1-1
v_gene: TRBV5-1
d_gene: .

CDR3aa: CASSLEPGGDQPQHF
j_gene: TRBJ1-5
v_gene: TRBV7-2
d_gene: .

CDR3aa: CASGGAGEETQYF
j_gene: TRBJ2-5
v_gene: TRBV9
d_gene: TRBD2

CDR3aa: CASSWGQASTYEQYF
j_gene: TRBJ2-7
v_gene: TRBV28
d_gene: TRBD1

CDR3aa: CSATIYTGVLNTEAFF
j_gene: TRBJ1-1
v_gene: TRBV29-1
d_gene: .

CDR3aa: CASSVGDGSYEQYF
j_gene: TRBJ2-7
v_gene: TRBV9
d_gene: .

CDR3aa: CASSLAGSEQYF
j_gene: TRBJ2-7
v_gene: TRBV7-9
d_gene: .

CDR3aa: CASSAQGYSNQPQHF
j_gene: TRBJ1-5
v_gene: TRBV2
d_gene: .

CDR3aa: CASSLATGARGNTIYF
j_gene: TRBJ1-3
v_gene: TRBV5-1
d_gene: TRBD1

CDR3aa: CASSRTRASETQYF
j_gene: TRBJ2-5
v_gene: TRBV19
d_gene: .

CDR3aa: CASSPNTGELFF
j_gene: TRBJ2-2
v_gene: TRBV12-3/TRBV12-4
d_gene: .

CDR3aa: CASSPSAGGRTEAFF
j_gene: TRBJ1-1
v_gene: TRBV28
d_gene: TRBD1

CDR3aa: CASSYHAGGGNQPQHF
j_gene: TRBJ1-5
v_gene: TRBV6-2/TRBV6-3
d_gene: TRBD1

CDR3aa: CASSYATSSGNTIYF
j_gene: TRBJ1-3
v_gene: TRBV6-5
d_gene: .

CDR3aa: CASNGANSGYTF
j_gene: TRBJ1-2
v_gene: TRBV3-1/TRBV3-2
d_gene: .

CDR3aa: CASSFDGTLSYEQYF
j_gene: TRBJ2-7
v_gene: TRBV5-1
d_gene: .

CDR3aa: CASRPWGAGYTEAFF
j_gene: TRBJ1-1
v_gene: TRBV28
d_gene: .

CDR3aa: CASSSSGELFF
j_gene: TRBJ2-2
v_gene: TRBV9
d_gene: .

CDR3aa: CASSQVTGGLNEKLFF
j_gene: TRBJ1-4
v_gene: TRBV4-1
d_gene: TRBD1

CDR3aa: CASSLYGQPENSPLHF
j_gene: TRBJ1-6
v_gene: TRBV5-1
d_gene: .

CDR3aa: CASSPRDYSYEQYF
j_gene: TRBJ2-7
v_gene: TRBV9
d_gene: TRBD2

CDR3aa: CASSQGVGGRGRTQYF
j_gene: TRBJ2-3
v_gene: TRBV3-1/TRBV3-2
d_gene: TRBD2